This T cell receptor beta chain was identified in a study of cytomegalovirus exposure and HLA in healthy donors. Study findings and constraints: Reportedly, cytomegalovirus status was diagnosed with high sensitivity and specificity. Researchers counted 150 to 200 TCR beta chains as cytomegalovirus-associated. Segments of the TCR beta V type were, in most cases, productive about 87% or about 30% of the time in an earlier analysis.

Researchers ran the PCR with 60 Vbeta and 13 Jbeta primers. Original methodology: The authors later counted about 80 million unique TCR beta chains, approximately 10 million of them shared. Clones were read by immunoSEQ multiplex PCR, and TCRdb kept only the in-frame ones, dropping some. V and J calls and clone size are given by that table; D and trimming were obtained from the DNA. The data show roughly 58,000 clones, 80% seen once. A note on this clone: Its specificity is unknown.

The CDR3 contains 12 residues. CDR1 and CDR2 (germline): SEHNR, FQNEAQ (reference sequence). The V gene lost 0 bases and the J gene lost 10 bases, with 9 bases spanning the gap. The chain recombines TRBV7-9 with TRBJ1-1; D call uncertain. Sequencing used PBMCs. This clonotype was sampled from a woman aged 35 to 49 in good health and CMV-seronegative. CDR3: CASSLAQAGAFF. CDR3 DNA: TGTGCCAGCAGCTTAGCGCAAGCTGGAGCTTTCTTT.